Below, one TCR beta chain is given with its context. This sample is drawn from a study of blood T cell repertoires in COVID-19. The germline gives CDR1 SNHLY, CDR2 FYNNEI. V dropped 1 base and J dropped 0 bases, with 9 bases sitting between them. The CDR3 totals 15 residues. The data were produced by immunoSEQ multiplex PCR, yet TCRdb's version contains in-frame clones alone and is incomplete. The data contain 200,000 to 300,000 clones, approximately 91% of them singletons. This chain joins TRBV2 and TRBJ1-2; D gene unclear. The material sequenced was peripheral blood. This TCR derives from a man aged 25-40 years with COVID-19, enrolled during active disease. CDR3 sequence reads: CASSEGALANYGYTF. CDR3 DNA sequence: TGTGCCAGCAGTGAAGGGGCACTAGCTAACTATGGCTACACCTTC.